The TCR beta chain under discussion was sequenced for a study of T-cell reconstitution after alpha-beta-depleted transplantation in children. The CDR3 loop spans 13 amino acids. Per the germline V gene, CDR1 is ENHRY and CDR2 is SYGVKD. V was pared by 10 bases and J by 3 bases, with 12 bases between. Unique molecular identifiers were incorporated into the prepared TCRbeta library. A single record per CDR3 protein comes from TCRdb applying MiXCR to the PCR reads. Found here are about a million distinct CDR3 sequences, roughly 29% of them singletons; the top ten hold roughly 28%. This specimen was PBMCs, mostly from graft donor cells, taken 360 days after TCRalphabeta/CD19-depleted stem cell transplant. The source of this sequence is a boy in the first two years of life who had a stem cell transplant for SCID, so the T cells may come from the graft donor. The chain is built from TRBV10-3 and TRBJ2-2, with unresolved D. In DNA, the CDR3 is TGTGCCACCGCAAACACTCACACCGGGGAGCTGTTTTTT. It encodes CATANTHTGELFF.